This T cell receptor (beta chain) emerged from a study of cytomegalovirus exposure and HLA in healthy donors. CDR1 and CDR2 (germline): SGHRS, YFSETQ. Trimming shortened V by 0 bases and J by 1 base, and 7 bases separated the two germline ends. The CDR3 extends over 14 amino acids. In the PCR, 60 Vbeta and 13 Jbeta primers were used. Source study methods: Per a later analysis, the number of unique TCR beta chains was some 75 million, of which roughly 11 million were shared. Clones were read by immunoSEQ multiplex PCR, and TCRdb kept only the in-frame ones, dropping some. D and trimming come from the DNA, and the V and J calls and clone size come from that table. The sample has 150,000 to 200,000 clones; approximately 84% are singletons.

The specimen was PBMCs. The clonotype originates from a girl aged 5 to 17 in good health and CMV-seropositive. The chain couples TRBV5-1 to TRBJ1-1; no clear D gene. The CDR3 coding sequence is TGCGCCAGCAGCTTGGCGGGGAAGAACACTGAAGCTTTCTTT. Its translation is CASSLAGKNTEAFF.